This TCR beta chain comes out of a study of control samples from healthy donors and cancer patients. The V and J ends lost 0 bases and 5 bases respectively, with 11 bases between them. This CDR3 is built from 15 residues. Germline lookup yields CDR1 MGHRA and CDR2 YSYEKL. This clone was seen more than once but under ten times. Using immunoSEQ multiplex PCR, the repertoire was profiled, and TCRdb retains in-frame clones only, with some absent. The data hold some 76,000 clones, with around nine tenths observed a single time. The chain has TRBV4-1 and TRBJ1-5; D is unresolved. This receptor was identified in a man aged 55 to 70 with lung cancer. Material: PBMCs. CDR3 DNA: TGCGCCAGCAGCCAAGATAGCACAGCCTATCAGCCCCAGCATTTT. It specifies CASSQDSTAYQPQHF.